This T cell receptor (beta chain) was obtained from a study of neurological immune-mediated disorders. Study results and caveats: Phylogenetic grouping put 18 of 34 multiple sclerosis patients' repertoires into one related-CDR3 cluster, a possible signature. Because no CDR3 amino acid sequences were shared across subjects by expanded clones, private repertoires were suggested in all groups. For the multiple sclerosis repertoire cluster, no association with any clinical or MRI feature was found.

Many counts were recorded for this clonotype. The antigen is unknown. CDR1 is MGHRA, CDR2 YSYEKL, per germline. The CDR3 is made up of 17 amino acids. With 3 bases removed from V and 3 bases from J, the gap between germline ends came to 21 bases. A 10-nucleotide random UMI tagged transcripts in template-switch 5'RACE cDNA synthesis. Using its own MiXCR run on the 5' RACE reads, TCRdb lists one record per CDR3 protein. The table records 55,000 to 75,000 distinct CDR3 sequences, roughly 5.6% of them present only once. The rearrangement links TRBV4-1 to TRBJ2-7; either TRBD1 or TRBD2 may fit D (5 bases each). The clonotype was recovered from a human donor with multiple sclerosis. The donor label of this sample is uncertain. Sequencing was performed on PBMCs. In nucleotides, the CDR3 is TGCGCCAGCAGCCATTTGGCCGGTCCCGGGACGGGCTACGAGCAGTACTTC. Translation: CASSHLAGPGTGYEQYF.